This entry lists 3 T cell receptor beta chains sequenced from one sample in a study of cytomegalovirus exposure and HLA in healthy donors. The PCR had 60 Vbeta and 13 Jbeta primers. The protocol was immunoSEQ multiplex PCR, while the TCRdb copy is restricted to in-frame clones and leaves out a portion. The table includes around 150,000 clones, around 84% detected once. The sequencing sample was made of PBMCs. These TCRs come from a man younger than 30 in good health and CMV-seronegative.

This clone was seen a handful of times. This chain joins TRBV6-5 and TRBJ2-5; tentative D call: TRBD1 (6 bases). V was trimmed by 6 bases and J by 1 base, leaving 12 bases between them. The germline CDR1 and CDR2 sequences are MNHEY and SVGAGI. The CDR3 has 14 residues. For the CDR3, the DNA is TGTGCCAGCAGCCAAACAGGGTTCCAAGAGACCCAGTACTTC. Protein: CASSQTGFQETQYF.

V and J are TRBV7-3 and TRBJ2-1, with D maybe TRBD2 (7 bases). The V end lost 3 bases, the J end lost 9 bases, and 9 bases lay between the germline ends. The CDR3 is made up of 12 amino acids. Germline V gene data show CDR1 as SGHTA and CDR2 as FQGTGA. The CDR3 coding sequence is TGTGCCAGCAGCTTGAGGGGGGGTGAGCAGTTCTTC. Translating it yields CASSLRGGEQFF.

This chain uses TRBV5-6 with TRBJ2-3, with TRBD2 identical over 7 bases. V trimming: 5 bases; J trimming: 1 base; junction bases outside the gene matches: 7. The CDR3 has 15 amino acids. Germline values: CDR1 SGHDT, CDR2 YYEEEE. The CDR3 DNA follows: TGTGCCAGCAGTCCCGGGGGGAGCGGCACAGATACGCAGTATTTT. Protein: CASSPGGSGTDTQYF.